This passage covers 9 T cell receptor beta chains from one sample sequenced in a study of blood T cell repertoires in COVID-19. Data came from immunoSEQ multiplex PCR; TCRdb stores just in-frame clones and leaves some out. The repertoire holds a few hundred thousand clones, with roughly 86% as singletons. The material sequenced was peripheral blood. Receptors originate from a man aged 55-75 years with acute or convalescent COVID-19.

The chain combines TRBV6-5 with TRBJ2-7; possibly TRBD1 for D (6 bases). With 0 bases removed from V and 1 base from J, the gap between germline ends came to 13 bases. The CDR3 covers 16 residues. Germline lookup yields CDR1 MNHEY and CDR2 SVGAGI. The CDR3 reads CASSYSFSGQSYEQYF. The CDR3 DNA reads as TGTGCCAGCAGTTACTCGTTTTCTGGACAGTCCTACGAGCAGTACTTC.

The CDR3 loop reads CASSQDLGGGLGNEQFF. DNA for the CDR3: TGTGCCAGCAGCCAAGATCTTGGCGGGGGGTTAGGCAATGAGCAGTTCTTC. The genes are TRBV3-1 (or the pseudogene TRBV3-2) and TRBJ2-1; 8 nucleotides match TRBD2. The CDR3 totals 17 residues. V dropped 0 bases and J dropped 6; count of bases not matched to a gene: 10. The V gene's germline CDR1 is LGHDT and CDR2 YNNKEL (reference sequence).

This sequence joins TRBV6-6 and TRBJ1-5; 7 bases match TRBD1. Germline assignment: CDR1 MNHNY and CDR2 SVGAGI (reference sequence). V dropped 10 bases and J dropped 4; count of bases not matched to a gene: 16. The CDR3 is 16 residues long. The CDR3 loop reads CATTWGQGGGNQPQHF. The CDR3 region has the DNA TGTGCCACTACATGGGGCCAGGGGGGCGGTAATCAGCCCCAGCATTTT.

This chain links TRBV3-1 (or the pseudogene TRBV3-2) with TRBJ1-2; 9 bases map to TRBD1. The V gene end was trimmed by 1 base and the J gene end by 4 bases; junction bases not matched to a gene: 16. CDR3 length equals 19 residues. Germline CDR1 and CDR2: LGHDT and YNNKEL (reference sequence). The CDR3 spells CASSQVRPARTGDPYGYTF. The CDR3 nucleotides read TGTGCCAGCAGCCAAGTGAGGCCCGCCAGGACAGGGGACCCCTATGGCTACACCTTC.

This clone was seen once. The rearrangement uses TRBV29-1 and TRBJ1-5, with D possibly matching TRBD1 (5 bases). CDR1 is SQVTM and CDR2 is ANQGSEA in the germline V gene. V was clipped by 6 bases and J by 0 bases, with 9 bases between them. This CDR3 has 13 amino acids. CDR3 DNA: TGCAGCGTCGGGGGGGGTAGCAATCAGCCCCAGCATTTT. It translates to CSVGGGSNQPQHF.

The rearrangement uses TRBV6-5 and TRBJ1-1; no reliable D call. CDR3 length: 13 amino acids. The V and J ends lost 4 bases and 11 bases respectively, with 17 bases between them. CDR1 is MNHEY and CDR2 is SVGAGI in the germline V gene. CDR3 nucleotides: TGTGCCAGCAGTTCCCCGGGAAGAGGTGGGGCTTTCTTT. Translation gives CASSSPGRGGAFF.

The chain recombines TRBV3-1 (or the pseudogene TRBV3-2) with TRBJ2-1; 10 bases are shared with TRBD1. CDR1 and CDR2 from the germline V gene are LGHDT and YNNKEL (reference sequence). The junction had 8 bases not matched to a gene; V was cut back by 4 bases and J by 8 bases. The CDR3 spans 15 residues. The CDR3 DNA is TGTGCCAGCAGCCTGAATCCGGGACAGGGGTATGAGCAGTTCTTC. Its translation: CASSLNPGQGYEQFF.

CDR3 sequence: CASSLLAGGHTDTQYF. The CDR3 nucleotides are TGTGCCAGCAGTTTACTAGCGGGGGGGCACACAGATACGCAGTATTTT. V gene TRBV27 combines with J gene TRBJ2-3, with 12 positions matching TRBD2. Germline V CDR1 and CDR2: MNHEY, SMNVEV (reference sequence). Trimming took 2 bases from V and 2 from J; bases not matched to a gene: 2. The CDR3 contains 16 residues.

The chain uses TRBV10-3 and TRBJ2-7; 7 nucleotides match TRBD2. V was clipped by 2 bases and J by 2 bases; unmatched bases: 3. The CDR3 covers 14 residues. Germline V lookup: CDR1 ENHRY, CDR2 SYGVKD. In nucleotides, the CDR3 is TGTGCCATCAGTGAGGCTAGCGGTCCCTACGAGCAGTACTTC. Translation gives CAISEASGPYEQYF.